This TCR beta chain was observed in a study of yellow fever vaccine responses in identical twins. TCRdb reprocessed the RT-PCR reads via MiXCR and lists one record per CDR3 protein. The data show about 12,000 distinct CDR3 sequences, with roughly 86% seen just once and approximately 1.5% held by the top ten. In the case of this clonotype: Its antigen is not known.

Study conclusions and caveats: Reports say the vaccine T cell response in twins looked partly convergent and partly personalized.

V lost 6 bases, J lost 3 bases, and 9 bases lay in between. The germline V gene has CDR1 DFQATT and CDR2 SNEGSKA (reference sequence). The CDR3 is 11 amino acids. The chain couples TRBV20-1 to TRBJ2-7, with D possibly TRBD1 on 5 matching bases. The input for sequencing was T cells from blood (PBMCs), unsorted or a sorted subset (not recorded which), taken before or after yellow fever vaccination (not recorded which). The TCR sequence derives from a woman between 18 and 29 years old who received the yellow fever vaccine. CDR3 protein: CSARQSYEQYF. Written as DNA, the CDR3 is TGCAGTGCCCGACAGAGCTACGAGCAGTACTTC.